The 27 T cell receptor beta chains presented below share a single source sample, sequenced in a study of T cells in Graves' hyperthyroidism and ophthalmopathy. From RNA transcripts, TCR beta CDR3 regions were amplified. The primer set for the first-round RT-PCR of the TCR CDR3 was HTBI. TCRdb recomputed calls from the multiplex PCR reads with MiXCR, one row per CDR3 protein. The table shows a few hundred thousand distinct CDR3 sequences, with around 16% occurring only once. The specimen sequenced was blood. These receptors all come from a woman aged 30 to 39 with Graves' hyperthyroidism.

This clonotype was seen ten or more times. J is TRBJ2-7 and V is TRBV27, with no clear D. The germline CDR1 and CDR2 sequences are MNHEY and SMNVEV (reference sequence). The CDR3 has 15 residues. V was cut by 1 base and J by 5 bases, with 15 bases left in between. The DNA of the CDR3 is TGTGCCAGCAGTTTATTTGACCCTAGGGTGCACGAGCAGTACTTC. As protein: CASSLFDPRVHEQYF.

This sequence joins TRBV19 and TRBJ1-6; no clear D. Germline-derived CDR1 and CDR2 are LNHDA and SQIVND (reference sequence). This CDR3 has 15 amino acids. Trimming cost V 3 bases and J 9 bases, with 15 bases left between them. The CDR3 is CASSISRGGGSPLHF. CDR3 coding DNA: TGTGCCAGTAGTATCTCGCGAGGCGGAGGTTCACCCCTCCACTTT. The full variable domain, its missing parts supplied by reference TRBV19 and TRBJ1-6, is DGGITQSPKYLFRKEGQNVTLSCEQNLNHDAMYWYRQDPGQGLRLIYYSQIVNDFQKGDIAEGYSVSREKKESFPLTVTSAQKNPTAFYLCASSISRGGGSPLHFGNGTRLTVT.

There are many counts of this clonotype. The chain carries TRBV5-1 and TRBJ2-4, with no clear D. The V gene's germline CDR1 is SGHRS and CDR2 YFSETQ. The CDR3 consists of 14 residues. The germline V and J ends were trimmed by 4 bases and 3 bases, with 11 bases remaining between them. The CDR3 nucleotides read TGCGCCAGCAGCCCCGGGCCGAACAAAAACATTCAGTACTTC. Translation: CASSPGPNKNIQYF.

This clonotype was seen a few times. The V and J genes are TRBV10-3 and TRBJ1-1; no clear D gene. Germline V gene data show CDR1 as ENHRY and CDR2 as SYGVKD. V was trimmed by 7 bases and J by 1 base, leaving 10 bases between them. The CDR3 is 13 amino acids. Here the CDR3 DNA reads TGTGCCATCACGGGGAACGGGAACACTGAAGCTTTCTTT. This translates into CAITGNGNTEAFF.

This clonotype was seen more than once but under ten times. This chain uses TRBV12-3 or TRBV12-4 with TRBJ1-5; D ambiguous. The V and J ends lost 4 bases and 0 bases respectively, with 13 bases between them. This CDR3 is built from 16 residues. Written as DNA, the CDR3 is TGTGCCAGCAGTTCAAGCGCTCAAATTAGCAATCAGCCCCAGCATTTT. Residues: CASSSSAQISNQPQHF.

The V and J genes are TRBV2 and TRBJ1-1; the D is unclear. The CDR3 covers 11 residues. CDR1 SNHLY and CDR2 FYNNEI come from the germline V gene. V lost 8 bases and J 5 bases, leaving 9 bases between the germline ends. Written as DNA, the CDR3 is TGTGCCAGCGGGCGGAGGACTGAAGCTTTCTTT. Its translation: CASGRRTEAFF.

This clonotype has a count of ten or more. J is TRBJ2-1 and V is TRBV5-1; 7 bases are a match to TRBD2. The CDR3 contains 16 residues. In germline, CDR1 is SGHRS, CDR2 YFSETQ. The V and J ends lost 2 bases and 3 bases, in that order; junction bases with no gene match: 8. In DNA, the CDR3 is TGCGCCAGCAGCTTAAGCGGGACCCGAAACTACAATGAGCAGTTCTTC. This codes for CASSLSGTRNYNEQFF.

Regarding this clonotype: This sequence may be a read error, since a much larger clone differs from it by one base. CDR3 nucleotides: TGTGCCAGCAGGGACTTGACGCTAGCGGGAGGCACCGGGGAGCGGTTTTTT. Translating gives CASRDLTLAGGTGERFF. V gene TRBV7-9 combines with J gene TRBJ2-2, with 11 bases matching TRBD2. The CDR3 is 17 amino acids. CDR1 SEHNR and CDR2 FQNEAQ come from the germline V gene (reference sequence).

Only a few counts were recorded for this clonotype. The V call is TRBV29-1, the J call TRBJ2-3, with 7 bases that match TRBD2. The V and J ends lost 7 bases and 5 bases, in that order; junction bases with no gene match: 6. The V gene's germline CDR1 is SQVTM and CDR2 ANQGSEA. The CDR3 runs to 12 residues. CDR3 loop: CSAGGGRDTQYF. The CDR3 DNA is TGCAGCGCGGGTGGCGGGAGAGATACGCAGTATTTT.

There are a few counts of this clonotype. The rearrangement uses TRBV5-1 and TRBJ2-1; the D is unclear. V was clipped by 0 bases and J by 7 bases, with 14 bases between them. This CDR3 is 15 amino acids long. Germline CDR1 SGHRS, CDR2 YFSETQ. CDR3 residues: CASSLVYTGGNEQFF. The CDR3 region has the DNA TGCGCCAGCAGCTTGGTCTACACCGGTGGTAATGAGCAGTTCTTC.

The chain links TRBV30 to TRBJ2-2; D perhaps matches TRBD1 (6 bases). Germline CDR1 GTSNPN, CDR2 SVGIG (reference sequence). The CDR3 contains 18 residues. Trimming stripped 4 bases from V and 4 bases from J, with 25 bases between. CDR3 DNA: TGTGCCTGGACCCACCGCATTTGGGGGCAGGGGAGCACCGGGGAGCTGTTTTTT. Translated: CAWTHRIWGQGSTGELFF.

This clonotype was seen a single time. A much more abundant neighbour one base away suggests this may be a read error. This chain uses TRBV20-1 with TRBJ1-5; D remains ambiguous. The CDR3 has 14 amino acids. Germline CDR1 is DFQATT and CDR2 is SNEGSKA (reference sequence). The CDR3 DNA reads TGCAGTGCTAGCCTGGGCCACGGCAATCAGTCCCAGCATTTT. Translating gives CSASLGHGNQSQHF.

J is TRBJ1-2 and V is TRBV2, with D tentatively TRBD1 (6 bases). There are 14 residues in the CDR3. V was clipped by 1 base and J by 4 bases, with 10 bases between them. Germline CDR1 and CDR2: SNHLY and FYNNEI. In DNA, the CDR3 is TGTGCCAGCAGTGAAGAACAGGGTGGCTATGGCTACACCTTC. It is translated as CASSEEQGGYGYTF.

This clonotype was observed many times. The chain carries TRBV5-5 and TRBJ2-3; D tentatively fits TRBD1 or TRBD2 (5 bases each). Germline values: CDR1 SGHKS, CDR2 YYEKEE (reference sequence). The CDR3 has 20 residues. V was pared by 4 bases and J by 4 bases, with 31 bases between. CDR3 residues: CASSTSPGRTSSKGPDTQYF. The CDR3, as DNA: TGTGCCAGCAGCACGTCACCGGGACGGACGAGTAGCAAAGGCCCAGATACGCAGTATTTT.

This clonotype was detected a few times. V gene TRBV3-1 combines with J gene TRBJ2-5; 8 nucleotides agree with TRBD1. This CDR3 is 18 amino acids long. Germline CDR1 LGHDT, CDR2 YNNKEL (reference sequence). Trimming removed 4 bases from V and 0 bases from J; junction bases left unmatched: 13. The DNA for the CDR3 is TGTGCCAGCAGCCCGACAGGGGACCCCGACCAACACCAAGAGACCCAGTACTTC. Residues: CASSPTGDPDQHQETQYF.

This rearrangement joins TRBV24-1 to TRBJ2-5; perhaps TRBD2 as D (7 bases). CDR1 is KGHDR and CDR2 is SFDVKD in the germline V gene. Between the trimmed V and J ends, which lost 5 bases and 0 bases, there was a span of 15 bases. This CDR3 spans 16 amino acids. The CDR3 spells CATSVSGGAYQETQYF. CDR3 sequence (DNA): TGTGCCACCAGTGTGTCGGGGGGCGCCTACCAAGAGACCCAGTACTTC.

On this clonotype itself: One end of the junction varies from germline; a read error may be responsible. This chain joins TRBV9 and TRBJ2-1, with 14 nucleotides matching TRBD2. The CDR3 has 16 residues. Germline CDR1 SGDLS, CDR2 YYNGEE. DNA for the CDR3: TGTGTCAGCAGCTACGGGACTAGCGGGAGAGGAAATGAGCAGTTCTTC. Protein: CVSSYGTSGRGNEQFF.

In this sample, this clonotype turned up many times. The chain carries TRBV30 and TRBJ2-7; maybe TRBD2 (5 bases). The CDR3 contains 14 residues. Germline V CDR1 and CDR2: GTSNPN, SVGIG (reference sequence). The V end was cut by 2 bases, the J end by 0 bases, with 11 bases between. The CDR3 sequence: CAWSYGGRSYEQYF. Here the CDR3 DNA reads TGTGCCTGGAGTTACGGCGGGCGCTCCTACGAGCAGTACTTC.

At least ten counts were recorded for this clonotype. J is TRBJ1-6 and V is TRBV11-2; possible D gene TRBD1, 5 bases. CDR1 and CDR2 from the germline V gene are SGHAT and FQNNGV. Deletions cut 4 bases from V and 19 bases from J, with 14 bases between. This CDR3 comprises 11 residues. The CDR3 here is CASSSQGLHHF. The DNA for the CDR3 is TGTGCCAGCAGCTCCCAGGGACTTCATCACTTT. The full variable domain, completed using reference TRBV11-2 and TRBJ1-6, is EAGVAQSPRYKIIEKRQSVAFWCNPISGHATLYWYQQILGQGPKLLIQFQNNGVVDDSQLPKDRFSAERLKGVDSTLKIQPAKLEDSAVYLCASSSQGLHHFGNGTRLTVT.

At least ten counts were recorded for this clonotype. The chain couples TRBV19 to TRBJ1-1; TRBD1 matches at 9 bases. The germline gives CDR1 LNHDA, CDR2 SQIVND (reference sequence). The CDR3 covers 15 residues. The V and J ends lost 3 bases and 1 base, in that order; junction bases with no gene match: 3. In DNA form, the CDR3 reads TGTGCCAGTAGTATCCCACAGGGGGCGAACACTGAAGCTTTCTTT. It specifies CASSIPQGANTEAFF.

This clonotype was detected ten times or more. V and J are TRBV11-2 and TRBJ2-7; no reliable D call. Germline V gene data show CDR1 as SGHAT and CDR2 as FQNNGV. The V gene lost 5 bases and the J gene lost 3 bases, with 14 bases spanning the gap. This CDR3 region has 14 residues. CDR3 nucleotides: TGTGCCAGCAGCCCTAGAATGGGCGACTACGAGCAGTACTTC. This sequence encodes CASSPRMGDYEQYF.

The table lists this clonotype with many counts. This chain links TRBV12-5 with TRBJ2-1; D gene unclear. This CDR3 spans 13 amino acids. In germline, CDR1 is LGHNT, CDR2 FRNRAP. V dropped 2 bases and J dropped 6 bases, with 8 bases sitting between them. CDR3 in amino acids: CASGLRAANEQFF. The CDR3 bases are TGTGCTAGTGGTTTGAGGGCCGCCAATGAGCAGTTCTTC.

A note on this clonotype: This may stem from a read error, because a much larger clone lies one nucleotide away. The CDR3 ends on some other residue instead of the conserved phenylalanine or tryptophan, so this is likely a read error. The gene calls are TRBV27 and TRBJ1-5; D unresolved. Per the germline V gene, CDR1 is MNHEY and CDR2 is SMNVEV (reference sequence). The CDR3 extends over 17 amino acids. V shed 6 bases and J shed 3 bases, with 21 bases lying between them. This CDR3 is CASRRGDRWGFNQPQHS. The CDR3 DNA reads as TGTGCCAGCAGACGAGGAGATAGGTGGGGATTCAATCAGCCCCAGCATTCT.

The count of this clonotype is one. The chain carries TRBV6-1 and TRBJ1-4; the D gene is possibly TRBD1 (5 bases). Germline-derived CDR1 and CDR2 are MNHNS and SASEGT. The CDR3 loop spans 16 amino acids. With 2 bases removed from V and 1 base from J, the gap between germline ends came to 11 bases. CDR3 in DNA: TGTGCCAGCAGTGAAATCGGGGGAGGAACTAATGAAAAACTGTTTTTT. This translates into CASSEIGGGTNEKLFF.

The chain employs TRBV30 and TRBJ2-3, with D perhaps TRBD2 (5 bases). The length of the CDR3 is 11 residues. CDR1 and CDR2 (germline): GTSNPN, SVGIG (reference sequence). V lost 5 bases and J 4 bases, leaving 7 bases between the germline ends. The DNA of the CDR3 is TGTGCCTGGGAGAGGGCAGATACGCAGTATTTT. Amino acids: CAWERADTQYF.

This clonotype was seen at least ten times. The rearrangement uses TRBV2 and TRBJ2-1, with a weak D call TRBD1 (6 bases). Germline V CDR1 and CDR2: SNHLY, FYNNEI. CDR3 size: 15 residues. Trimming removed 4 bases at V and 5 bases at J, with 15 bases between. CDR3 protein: CASSAAERTDNEQFF. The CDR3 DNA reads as TGTGCCAGCAGTGCCGCCGAGCGGACAGACAATGAGCAGTTCTTC.

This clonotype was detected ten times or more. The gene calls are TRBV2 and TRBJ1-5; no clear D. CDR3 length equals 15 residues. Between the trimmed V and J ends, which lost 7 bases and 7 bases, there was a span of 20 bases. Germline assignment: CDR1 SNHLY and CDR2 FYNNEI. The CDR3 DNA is TGTGCCAGCACCCAGAGCGATTTAGGAAGCCAGCCCCAGCATTTT. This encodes CASTQSDLGSQPQHF.